Below are 19 T cell receptor beta chains sequenced from a single sample in a study of T cells of healthy individuals (dated 2018 in TCRdb). Library prep was done by 5' RACE. The data were produced on an Illumina MiSeq. The public reads were reprocessed in TCRdb via fastp at Q25 and MiXCR, keeping in-frame beta chains. CDR3 protein sequences are deduplicated, and each keeps its most common genes and DNA. The sample profile shows roughly 76,000 distinct CDR3 sequences; about 5.5% of them were found once. Roughly 7.5% of the sample is held by the ten biggest clonotypes. The receptors shown here come from a female donor in good health.

This clonotype was seen a handful of times. The rearrangement uses TRBV19 and TRBJ2-4; D call uncertain. The germline V gene has CDR1 LNHDA and CDR2 SQIVND (reference sequence). The CDR3 covers 16 residues. Trimming pared 2 bases from V and 1 base from J, leaving 12 bases between. CDR3 sequence reads: CASSIFWVQAKNIQYF. DNA for the CDR3: TGTGCCAGTAGTATATTTTGGGTCCAGGCCAAAAACATTCAGTACTTC. Supplemented by reference TRBV19 and TRBJ2-4, the full variable domain reads DGGITQSPKYLFRKEGQNVTLSCEQNLNHDAMYWYRQDPGQGLRLIYYSQIVNDFQKGDIAEGYSVSREKKESFPLTVTSAQKNPTAFYLCASSIFWVQAKNIQYFGAGTRLSVL.

This clonotype came up many times. The V and J genes are TRBV6-1 and TRBJ1-5; maybe TRBD1 (5 bases). Germline lookup yields CDR1 MNHNS and CDR2 SASEGT. The CDR3 length is 15 residues. V was shortened by 7 bases and J by 2 bases, with 15 bases between the two germline ends. CDR3 amino acids: CASISGMGGNQPQHF. As DNA, the CDR3 is TGTGCCAGCATATCCGGGATGGGGGGCAATCAGCCCCAGCATTTT.

This clonotype was detected many times. V and J are TRBV4-3 and TRBJ2-1, with TRBD2 matching 11 bases. Trimming took 0 bases from V and 5 from J; bases not matched to a gene: 6. The CDR3 extends over 17 amino acids. Germline values: CDR1 LGHNA, CDR2 YSLEER. The CDR3 DNA reads TGCGCCAGCAGCCAAGATAGTAGCGGGAGGGTGAACAATGAGCAGTTCTTC. It translates to CASSQDSSGRVNNEQFF.

Ten or more counts support this clonotype. V is TRBV12-3 or TRBV12-4 and J is TRBJ1-2; 8 bases are a match to TRBD1. The CDR3 covers 16 residues. J was trimmed by 5 bases and V by 3 bases; bases with no gene match: 11. The CDR3 spells CASSFKSARGLYGYTF. The CDR3 DNA is TGTGCCAGCAGTTTTAAGTCCGCCAGGGGGCTGTATGGCTACACCTTC.

The J gene is TRBJ2-5, the V gene TRBV4-1; TRBD1 matches at 8 bases. V lost 2 bases, J lost 5 bases, and 4 bases stayed unmatched. Germline CDR1 reads MGHRA; CDR2 reads YSYEKL. There are 14 residues in the CDR3. CDR3 protein: CASSQIQGAETQYF. CDR3 coding DNA: TGCGCCAGCAGCCAAATCCAGGGGGCGGAGACCCAGTACTTC.

This clonotype was detected ten times or more. The CDR3 here is CASSGRSNQPQHF. The CDR3 DNA sequence: TGTGCCAGCAGCGGCAGGAGCAATCAGCCCCAGCATTTT. The chain combines TRBV7-2 with TRBJ1-5, with D unresolved. The germline V gene has CDR1 SGHTA and CDR2 FQGNSA. This CDR3 comprises 13 residues. Trimming removed 5 bases from V and 1 base from J, with 6 bases in between.

This chain joins TRBV4-3 and TRBJ1-1; 9 bases agree with TRBD1. From germline, CDR1 is LGHNA and CDR2 YSLEER. The CDR3 length is 16 residues. Losses at the gene ends were 4 bases for V and 3 bases for J; bases not matched to a gene: 9. The DNA of the CDR3 is TGCGCCAGCAGCCGCAGGACAGGGGAATGGGACACTGAAGCTTTCTTT. This codes for CASSRRTGEWDTEAFF.

V usage is TRBV18 and J usage is TRBJ2-5; maybe TRBD1 (5 bases). Germline loops: CDR1 KGHSH, CDR2 LQKENI. Trimming removed 5 bases from V and 7 bases from J, with 14 bases in between. The CDR3 totals 13 residues. This CDR3 reads CASSYDSGGTQYF. The CDR3 bases are TGTGCCAGCTCATACGACAGTGGCGGGACCCAGTACTTC.

V gene TRBV7-9 combines with J gene TRBJ1-1; TRBD1 is a possible D gene (6 bases). Trimming removed 4 bases from V and 1 base from J, with 16 bases in between. Germline CDR1 SEHNR, CDR2 FQNEAQ (reference sequence). This CDR3 has 16 residues. The chain's CDR3 is CASSWGASGRNTEAFF. In DNA form, the CDR3 reads TGTGCCAGCAGCTGGGGGGCGTCAGGGCGGAACACTGAAGCTTTCTTT. Based on the CDR3 plus reference TRBV7-9 and TRBJ1-1, the full variable domain is DTGVSQNPRHKITKRGQNVTFRCDPISEHNRLYWYRQTLGQGPEFLTYFQNEAQLEKSRLLSDRFSAERPKGSFSTLEIQRTEQGDSAMYLCASSWGASGRNTEAFFGQGTRLTVV.

The chain is built from TRBV4-1 and TRBJ1-5; 7 nucleotides line up with TRBD1. Germline CDR1 and CDR2: MGHRA and YSYEKL. V shed 4 bases, J shed 7 bases, and the junction held 4 bases outside the gene matches. This CDR3 has 13 residues. The CDR3 is CASSPTGKQPQHF. CDR3 sequence (DNA): TGCGCCAGCAGCCCGACAGGGAAACAGCCCCAGCATTTT.

This clonotype has ten or more counts. The chain links TRBV7-6 to TRBJ2-1; D might be TRBD1 (6 bases). V lost 4 bases and J 4 bases, leaving 8 bases between the germline ends. The CDR3 loop spans 13 amino acids. Germline lookup yields CDR1 SGHVS and CDR2 FNYEAQ. The CDR3 nucleotides are TGTGCCAGCAGCTACGGACAGTACAATGAGCAGTTCTTC. Translating it yields CASSYGQYNEQFF. The full variable domain, rest sourced from reference TRBV7-6 and TRBJ2-1, is GAGVSQSPRYKVTKRGQDVALRCDPISGHVSLYWYRQALGQGPEFLTYFNYEAQQDKSGLPNDRFSAERPEGSISTLTIQRTEQRDSAMYRCASSYGQYNEQFFGPGTRLTVL.

The sample holds many counts of this clonotype. The V and J genes are TRBV7-2 and TRBJ1-5, with no clear D. Trimming stripped 5 bases from V and 1 base from J, with 9 bases between. This CDR3 is built from 14 residues. Germline V gives CDR1 SGHTA, CDR2 FQGNSA. CDR3 bases: TGTGCCAGCAGCCCGGGATTCAGCAATCAGCCCCAGCATTTT. This translates into CASSPGFSNQPQHF.

Many counts were recorded for this clonotype. The gene calls are TRBV29-1 and TRBJ2-3; D remains unclear. Germline V gene sequence: CDR1 SQVTM, CDR2 ANQGSEA. This CDR3 has 13 amino acids. V gave up 1 base and J gave up 2 bases, with 7 bases separating them. Here the CDR3 reads CSVEGGYTDTQYF. The CDR3 DNA sequence: TGCAGCGTTGAAGGAGGCTACACAGATACGCAGTATTTT.

This clonotype has at least ten counts. The chain carries TRBV6-2 or TRBV6-3 and TRBJ2-1, with unresolved D. V gave up 2 bases and J gave up 0 bases, with 11 bases separating them. CDR1 and CDR2 from the germline V gene are MNHEY and SVGEGT. The CDR3 runs 16 residues. The CDR3 loop reads CASSYTGLSSYNEQFF. As DNA, the CDR3 is TGTGCCAGCAGTTACACCGGGCTGAGCTCCTACAATGAGCAGTTCTTC.

A few counts support this clonotype. V is TRBV5-1 and J is TRBJ1-6; no definite D call. CDR1 and CDR2 (germline): SGHRS, YFSETQ. V gave up 8 bases and J gave up 8 bases, with 11 bases separating them. The CDR3 runs 12 residues. For the CDR3, the DNA is TGCGCCAGAGGAGTTAGGGATTCACCCCTCCACTTT. As protein: CARGVRDSPLHF. Full variable domain (missing parts from reference TRBV5-1 and TRBJ1-6): KAGVTQTPRYLIKTRGQQVTLSCSPISGHRSVSWYQQTPGQGLQFLFEYFSETQRNKGNFPGRFSGRQFSNSRSEMNVSTLELGDSALYLCARGVRDSPLHFGNGTRLTVT.

This clonotype was counted between two and nine times. The chain uses TRBV5-4 and TRBJ1-6; 7 nucleotides line up with TRBD1. V lost 3 bases, J lost 10 bases, and 16 bases stayed unmatched. This CDR3 region has 17 residues. Germline CDR1 is SGHNT and CDR2 is YYREEE (reference sequence). The CDR3 protein is CASSSSGTVDDLSPLHF. CDR3 bases: TGTGCCAGCAGCTCGTCCGGGACAGTGGACGATTTGTCACCCCTCCACTTT.

The chain is built from TRBV7-9 and TRBJ1-4; D perhaps matches TRBD1 (6 bases). The CDR3 is made up of 14 amino acids. V shed 2 bases and J shed 6 bases, with 10 bases lying between them. Germline-derived CDR1 and CDR2 are SEHNR and FQNEAQ (reference sequence). CDR3 region: CASSLKGGYEKLFF. CDR3 DNA: TGTGCCAGCAGCTTAAAGGGGGGGTATGAAAAACTGTTTTTT. The whole variable domain, remainder taken from reference TRBV7-9 and TRBJ1-4, is DTGVSQNPRHKITKRGQNVTFRCDPISEHNRLYWYRQTLGQGPEFLTYFQNEAQLEKSRLLSDRFSAERPKGSFSTLEIQRTEQGDSAMYLCASSLKGGYEKLFFGSGTQLSVL.

In this sample, this clonotype turned up a few times. The CDR3 sequence is CAWSVLSGRAYGANVLTF. Here the CDR3 DNA reads TGTGCCTGGAGTGTACTTAGCGGGAGGGCCTACGGGGCCAACGTCCTGACTTTC. This sequence joins TRBV30 and TRBJ2-6; 11 nucleotides line up with TRBD2. Germline V gene lookup returns CDR1 GTSNPN and CDR2 SVGIG (reference sequence). This CDR3 region has 18 residues. The V and J ends lost 0 bases and 4 bases, in that order; junction bases with no gene match: 8.

The chain joins TRBV4-2 to TRBJ1-6; perhaps TRBD1 as D (6 bases). V dropped 0 bases and J dropped 5 bases, with 8 bases sitting between them. The germline gives CDR1 LGHNA, CDR2 YNFKEQ. The CDR3 runs to 15 residues. The CDR3 protein is CASSQEQGDNSPLHF. For the CDR3, the DNA is TGTGCCAGCAGCCAAGAACAGGGCGATAATTCACCCCTCCACTTT.